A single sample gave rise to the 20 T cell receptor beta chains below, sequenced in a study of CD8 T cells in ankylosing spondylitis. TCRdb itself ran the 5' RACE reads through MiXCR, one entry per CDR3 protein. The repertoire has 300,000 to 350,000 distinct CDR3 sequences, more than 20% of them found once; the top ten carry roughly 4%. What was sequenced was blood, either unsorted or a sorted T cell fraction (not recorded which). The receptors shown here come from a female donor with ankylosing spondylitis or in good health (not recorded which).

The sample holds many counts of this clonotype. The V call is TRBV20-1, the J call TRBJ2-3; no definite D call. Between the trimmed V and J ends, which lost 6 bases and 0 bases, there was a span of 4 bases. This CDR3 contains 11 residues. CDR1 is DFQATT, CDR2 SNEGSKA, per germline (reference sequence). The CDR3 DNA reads TGCAGTGCCCACAGCACAGATACGCAGTATTTT. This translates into CSAHSTDTQYF.

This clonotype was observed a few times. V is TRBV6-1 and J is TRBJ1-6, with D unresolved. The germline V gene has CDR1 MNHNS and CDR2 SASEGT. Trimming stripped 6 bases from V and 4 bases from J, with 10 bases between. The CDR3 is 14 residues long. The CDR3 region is CASSRTDYNSPLHF. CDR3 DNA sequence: TGTGCCAGCAGCCGGACGGATTATAATTCACCCCTCCACTTT.

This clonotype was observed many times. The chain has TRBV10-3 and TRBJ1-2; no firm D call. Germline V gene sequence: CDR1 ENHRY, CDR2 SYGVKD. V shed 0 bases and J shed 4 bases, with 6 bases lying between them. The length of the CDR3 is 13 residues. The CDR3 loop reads CAISESSSYGYTF. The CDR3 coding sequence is TGTGCCATCAGTGAGTCGAGTAGCTATGGCTACACCTTC.

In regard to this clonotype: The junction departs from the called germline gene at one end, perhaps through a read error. The chain's CDR3 is CSASPGTANYGYTF. Written as DNA, the CDR3 is TGCAGTGCTAGCCCGGGGACAGCTAACTATGGATACACCTTC. This chain connects TRBV20-1 to TRBJ1-2; 7 bases match TRBD1. The CDR3 is 14 residues long. The germline V gene has CDR1 DFQATT and CDR2 SNEGSKA (reference sequence).

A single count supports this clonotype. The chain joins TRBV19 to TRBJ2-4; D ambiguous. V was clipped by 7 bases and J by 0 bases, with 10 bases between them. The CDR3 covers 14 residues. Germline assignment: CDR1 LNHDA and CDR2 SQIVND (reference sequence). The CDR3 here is CASTHDLAKNIQYF. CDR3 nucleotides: TGTGCCAGTACCCACGACCTAGCCAAAAACATTCAGTACTTC.

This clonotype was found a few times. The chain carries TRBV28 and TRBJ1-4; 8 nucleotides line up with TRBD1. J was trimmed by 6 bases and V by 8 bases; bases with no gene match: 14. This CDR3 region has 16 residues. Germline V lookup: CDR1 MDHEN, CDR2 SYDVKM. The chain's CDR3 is CASHQGASFIDEKLFF. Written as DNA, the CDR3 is TGTGCCAGCCATCAGGGGGCGAGTTTTATTGATGAAAAACTGTTTTTT. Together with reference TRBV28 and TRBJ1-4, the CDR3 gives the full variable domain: DVKVTQSSRYLVKRTGEKVFLECVQDMDHENMFWYRQDPGLGLRLIYFSYDVKMKEKGDIPEGYSVSREKKERFSLILESASTNQTSMYLCASHQGASFIDEKLFFGSGTQLSVL.

The CDR3 bases are TGCGCCAGCAGCCACGGAGACAGGGGGCGGGGGGATGAGCAGTTCTTC. Residues: CASSHGDRGRGDEQFF. The gene calls are TRBV4-3 and TRBJ2-1, with 10 nucleotides matching TRBD1. CDR1 is LGHNA, CDR2 YSLEER, per germline. V was clipped by 3 bases and J by 8 bases; unmatched bases: 10. This CDR3 has 16 residues.

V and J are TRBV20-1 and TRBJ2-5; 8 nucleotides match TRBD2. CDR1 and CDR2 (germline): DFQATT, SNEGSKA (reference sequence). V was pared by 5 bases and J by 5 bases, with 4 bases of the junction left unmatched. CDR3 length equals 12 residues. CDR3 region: CSAVAGYETQYF. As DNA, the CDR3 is TGCAGTGCTGTAGCGGGATACGAGACCCAGTACTTC.

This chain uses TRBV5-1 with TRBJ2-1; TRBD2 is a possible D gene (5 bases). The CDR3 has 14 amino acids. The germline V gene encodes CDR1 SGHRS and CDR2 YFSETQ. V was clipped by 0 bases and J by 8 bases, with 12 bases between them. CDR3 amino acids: CASSLVGRGDEQFF. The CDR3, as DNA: TGCGCCAGCAGCTTGGTAGGGAGAGGAGATGAGCAGTTCTTC.

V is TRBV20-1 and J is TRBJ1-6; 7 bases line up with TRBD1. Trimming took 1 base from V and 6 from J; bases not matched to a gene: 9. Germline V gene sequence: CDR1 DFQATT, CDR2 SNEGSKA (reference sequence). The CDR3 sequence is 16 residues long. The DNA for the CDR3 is TGCAGTGCTAGAGCAGGGACAGACACTTTTAATTCACCCCTCCACTTT. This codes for CSARAGTDTFNSPLHF.

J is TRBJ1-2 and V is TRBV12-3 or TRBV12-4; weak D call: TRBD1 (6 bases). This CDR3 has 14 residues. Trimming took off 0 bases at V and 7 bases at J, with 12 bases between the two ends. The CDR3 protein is CASSLAPGAGGYTF. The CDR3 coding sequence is TGTGCCAGCAGTTTAGCGCCGGGGGCGGGTGGCTACACCTTC.

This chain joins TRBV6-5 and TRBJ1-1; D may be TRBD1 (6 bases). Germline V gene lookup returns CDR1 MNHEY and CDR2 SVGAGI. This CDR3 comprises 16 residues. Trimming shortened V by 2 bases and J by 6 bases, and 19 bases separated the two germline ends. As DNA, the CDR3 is TGTGCCAGCAGTTACCTCGGGGGGCACCTTGCTGCTGAAGCTTTCTTT. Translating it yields CASSYLGGHLAAEAFF.

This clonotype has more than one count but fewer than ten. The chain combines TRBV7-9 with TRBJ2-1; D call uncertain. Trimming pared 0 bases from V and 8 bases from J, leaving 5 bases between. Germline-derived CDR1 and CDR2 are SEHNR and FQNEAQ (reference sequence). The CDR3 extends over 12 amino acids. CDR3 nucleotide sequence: TGTGCCAGCAGCTTAGCACGGGATGAGCAGTTCTTC. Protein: CASSLARDEQFF. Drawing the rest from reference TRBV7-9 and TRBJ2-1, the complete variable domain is DTGVSQNPRHKITKRGQNVTFRCDPISEHNRLYWYRQTLGQGPEFLTYFQNEAQLEKSRLLSDRFSAERPKGSFSTLEIQRTEQGDSAMYLCASSLARDEQFFGPGTRLTVL.

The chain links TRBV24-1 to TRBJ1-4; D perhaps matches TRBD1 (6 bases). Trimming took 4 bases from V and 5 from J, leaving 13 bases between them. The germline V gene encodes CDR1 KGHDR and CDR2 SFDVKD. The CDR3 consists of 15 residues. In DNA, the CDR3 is TGTGCCACCAGTGAATCCGGGACACCGAATGAAAAACTGTTTTTT. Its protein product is CATSESGTPNEKLFF.

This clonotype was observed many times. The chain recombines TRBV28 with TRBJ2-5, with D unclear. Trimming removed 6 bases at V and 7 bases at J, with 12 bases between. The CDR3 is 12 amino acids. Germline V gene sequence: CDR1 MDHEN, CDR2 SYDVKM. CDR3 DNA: TGTGCCAGCAGCGGCCCGGCGCGGACCCAGTACTTC. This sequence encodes CASSGPARTQYF.

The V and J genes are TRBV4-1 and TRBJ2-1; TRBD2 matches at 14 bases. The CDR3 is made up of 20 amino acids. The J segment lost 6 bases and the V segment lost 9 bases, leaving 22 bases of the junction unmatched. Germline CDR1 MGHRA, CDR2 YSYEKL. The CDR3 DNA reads TGCGCCAGTCAGCCAAGATCGGGGGGACTAGCGGGAGCAGCGATCAATGAGCAGTTCTTC. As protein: CASQPRSGGLAGAAINEQFF.

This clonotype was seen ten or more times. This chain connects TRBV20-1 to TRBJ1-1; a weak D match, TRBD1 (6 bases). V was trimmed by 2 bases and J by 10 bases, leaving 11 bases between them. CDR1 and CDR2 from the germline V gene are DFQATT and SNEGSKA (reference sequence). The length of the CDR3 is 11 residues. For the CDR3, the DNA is TGCAGTGCTAGACGCGGGGGCGGAGCTTTCTTT. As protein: CSARRGGGAFF.

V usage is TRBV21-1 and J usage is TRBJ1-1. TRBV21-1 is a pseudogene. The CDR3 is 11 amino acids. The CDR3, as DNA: TGTGCCAGCCCGCCTAGTCTGGTAGCTTTCTTT. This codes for CASPPSLVAFF.

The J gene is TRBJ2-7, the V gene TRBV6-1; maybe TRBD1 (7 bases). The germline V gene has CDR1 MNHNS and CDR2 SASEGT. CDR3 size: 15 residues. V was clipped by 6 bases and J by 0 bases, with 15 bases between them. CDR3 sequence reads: CASRKTGTLSYEQYF. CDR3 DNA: TGTGCCAGCAGGAAGACAGGGACTCTCTCCTACGAGCAGTACTTC.

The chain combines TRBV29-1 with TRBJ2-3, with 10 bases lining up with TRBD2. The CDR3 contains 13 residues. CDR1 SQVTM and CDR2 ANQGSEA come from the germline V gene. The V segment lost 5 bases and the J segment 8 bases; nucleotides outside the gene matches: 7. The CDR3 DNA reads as TGCAGCGTTCGAATAGCGGGAGGTGGTACGCAGTATTTT. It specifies CSVRIAGGGTQYF.